This note documents a single T cell receptor (beta chain) sequence. The antigen remains undetermined. These data come from a study of cytomegalovirus exposure and HLA in healthy donors. Primers for the PCR totalled 60 Vbeta and 13 Jbeta. Measured with immunoSEQ multiplex PCR; TCRdb has only the in-frame clones, and not every one. This table lists 150,000 to 200,000 clones. Study-wide results and limits: The authors considered a cluster of highly shared sequence variants likely to be a sequencing artifact.

The germline V gene has CDR1 LNHDA and CDR2 SQIVND (reference sequence). Trimming left V 5 bases short and J 0 bases short, with 11 bases between. The CDR3 loop spans 15 amino acids. The material sequenced was PBMCs. The receptor comes from an older woman in good health and CMV-seronegative. The chain recombines TRBV19 with TRBJ1-5; TRBD1 is a possible D gene (6 bases). The CDR3 DNA is TGTGCCAGTAGTGGGAGGGGGTATAGCAATCAGCCCCAGCATTTT. Translation: CASSGRGYSNQPQHF.